These T cell receptor beta chains were read from a single sample in a study of shared clonotypes between healthy human individuals. Assay used: immunoSEQ multiplex PCR; TCRdb lists only in-frame clones, some missing. Here the sample spans about 1 million clones, about 80% being singletons. The sequencing input was memory CD4+ T cells from PBMCs. The receptors shown here come from a man aged 18 to 35 in good health. Some clones in this sample may be carry-over from other donors' samples. CDR3s include the opening cysteine and the closing phenylalanine or tryptophan. The order of the fields is clone size, CDR3 length, J gene, V gene, CDR3 protein. Expanded clones are given a class, and other clones once, few, many or no size at all.

>NA|12|TRBJ1-2|TRBV4-3
CASSRVGEGYTF
>NA|16|TRBJ2-1|TRBV5-1
CASSLNLVSSYNEQFF
>NA|14|TRBJ2-5|TRBV5-1
CASTPGSLGETQYF
>NA|15|TRBJ2-7|TRBV5-8
CASSLDGSVSLEQYF
>NA|13|TRBJ1-1|TRBV6-1
CASSPRGYTEAFF
>NA|13|TRBJ2-7|TRBV6-6
CASSYEGNYEQYF
>NA|13|TRBJ2-7|TRBV2
CASSPGLGAEQYF
>NA|15|TRBJ2-7|TRBV4-1
CASSQAPLVSYEQYF
>many|15|TRBJ1-3|TRBV5-1
CASSATTAAGNTIYF
>few|13|TRBJ2-7|TRBV6-1
CASSWDGTYEQYF
>NA|14|TRBJ2-3|TRBV5-1
CASSPGQSTDTQYF
>NA|14|TRBJ2-1|TRBV6-5
CASSYVSGGTKQFF
>NA|14|TRBJ2-5|TRBV4-2
CASSQDLTGETQYF
>once|18|TRBJ2-2|TRBV5-1
CASSPFLVSGRDTGELFF
>once|16|TRBJ2-6|TRBV28
CASSFSRISGANVLTF
>NA|15|TRBJ2-2|TRBV5-1
CASSPDLVGTGELFF
>few|15|TRBJ2-1|TRBV10-3
CAISELGLEVDEQFF
>NA|16|TRBJ2-2|TRBV19
CASTPPDRSRTGELFF
>NA|16|TRBJ1-4|TRBV6-4
CASSDSLPPTNEKLFF
>NA|19|TRBJ2-1|TRBV4-3
CASSQELAKSVSSYNEQFF
>NA|15|TRBJ2-1|TRBV10-3
CAISESREAYNEQFF
>NA|13|TRBJ1-3|TRBV6-1
CASDSRSGNTIYF
>NA|14|TRBJ1-2|TRBV30
CAWSVGHRDSGYTF
>NA|17|TRBJ1-2|TRBV4-2
CASSQDGGFRQAYGYTF
>NA|14|TRBJ1-1|TRBV7-2
CASRPWTVNTEAFF
>NA|17|TRBJ2-5|TRBV7-9
CASSSPMAALNQETQYF
>NA|13|TRBJ2-4|TRBV2
CASSEDRGDIQYF
>NA|12|TRBJ1-1|TRBV30
CAWSAANTEAFF
>few|15|TRBJ2-1|TRBV28
CASGSHSGADNEQFF
>NA|16|TRBJ1-1|TRBV28
CASSFVPWLLNTEAFF
>NA|14|TRBJ1-5|TRBV5-4
CASSLFGQGGSQHF
>NA|15|TRBJ1-5|TRBV19
CASTPRALSNQPQHF